The 27 T cell receptor beta chains presented below share a single source sample, sequenced in a study of regulatory T cells in long-lasting Graves disease. Time point given: newly diagnosed GD, antithyroid drugs for less than 3 months. From RNA extracted from PBMCs, the TCR library was made. CDR3-region Arm-PCR and iRepertoire HTBI primers produced the TCR beta libraries. TCRdb called the multiplex PCR reads again in MiXCR, with one record for every CDR3 protein. Seen here are about 620,000 distinct CDR3 sequences, around 17% observed once, and the top ten hold around 19%. These data were also filed under a second study, of T cells in Graves' hyperthyroidism and ophthalmopathy.

The input for sequencing was peripheral blood mononuclear cells (PBMCs), taken at new diagnosis, from a patient treated with antithyroid drugs. Receptors originate from a woman aged 25 to 39 with Graves disease.

This clonotype occurred many times. The rearrangement links TRBV11-2 to TRBJ2-1; D is uncertain. The germline V gene encodes CDR1 SGHAT and CDR2 FQNNGV. The V and J ends lost 1 base and 3 bases respectively, with 7 bases between them. This CDR3 comprises 14 residues. CDR3 in DNA: TGTGCCAGCAGCTTAGCGGAGAACTACAATGAGCAGTTCTTC. Amino acids: CASSLAENYNEQFF.

This chain joins TRBV30 and TRBJ1-3; D is ambiguous. The germline gives CDR1 GTSNPN, CDR2 SVGIG (reference sequence). The V gene lost 3 bases and the J gene lost 0 bases, with 6 bases spanning the gap. CDR3 length: 13 residues. CDR3 residues: CAWRVVSGNTIYF. The CDR3 DNA reads TGTGCCTGGAGGGTGGTCTCTGGAAACACCATATATTTT.

The chain combines TRBV3-1 with TRBJ2-2; TRBD1 agrees at 9 bases. The CDR3 consists of 18 residues. V was pared by 4 bases and J by 6 bases, with 15 bases of the junction left unmatched. CDR1 is LGHDT and CDR2 is YNNKEL in the germline V gene (reference sequence). The CDR3 nucleotides read TGTGCCAGCAGCCTCACTCTTAAAACAGGGGGCCTAGCCGGGGAGCTGTTTTTT. Translated, it gives CASSLTLKTGGLAGELFF.

This clonotype was detected a few times. The V and J genes are TRBV6-5 and TRBJ1-2, with D hard to call. The CDR3 spans 13 residues. Germline V gene lookup returns CDR1 MNHEY and CDR2 SVGAGI. V shed 2 bases and J shed 0 bases, with 4 bases lying between them. The CDR3 reads CASSYAANYGYTF. Here the CDR3 DNA reads TGTGCCAGCAGTTACGCCGCTAACTATGGCTACACCTTC.

This clonotype was seen a few times. This chain joins TRBV29-1 and TRBJ2-7, with D maybe TRBD2 (5 bases). V lost 6 bases to trimming and J lost 2 bases, with 17 bases between them. From germline, CDR1 is SQVTM and CDR2 ANQGSEA. The CDR3 is 14 residues long. The CDR3, as DNA: TGCAGCGTCGTTACAGCGACTAAAACCTACGAGCAGTACTTC. Its protein is CSVVTATKTYEQYF.

This clonotype was recorded many times. The gene calls are TRBV20-1 and TRBJ1-2; 7 positions match TRBD1. Germline trimming cut 5 bases from V and 7 bases from J; bases unmatched to any gene: 10. Germline V lookup: CDR1 DFQATT, CDR2 SNEGSKA (reference sequence). This CDR3 is 13 amino acids long. CDR3 protein: CSAAGTVPFGYTF. DNA for the CDR3: TGCAGTGCTGCCGGGACAGTACCCTTTGGCTACACCTTC.

Concerning this clonotype itself: Its ends do not fully match the called genes, so a read error is possible. The V and J genes are TRBV5-1 and TRBJ2-1, with D tentatively TRBD1 (5 bases). CDR1 and CDR2 from the germline V gene are SGHRS and YFSETQ. The length of the CDR3 is 16 residues. In DNA form, the CDR3 reads TGCGCCAGCAGCTTAGGCCGACCCGATACAGGTTATACCATGCTCTTC. Translation: CASSLGRPDTGYTMLF.

A few counts support this clonotype. The rearrangement joins TRBV28 to TRBJ1-4; possible D gene TRBD1, 5 bases. V lost 8 bases, J lost 9 bases, and 19 bases lay in between. CDR1 is MDHEN, CDR2 SYDVKM, per germline. This CDR3 has 14 residues. DNA for the CDR3: TGTGCCAGCCATGAAGGCGGGGCTACGAAAAAACTGTTTTTT. The encoded protein is CASHEGGATKKLFF.

This clonotype was picked up many times. The rearrangement links TRBV2 to TRBJ2-3; possibly TRBD1 for D (6 bases). The length of the CDR3 is 15 residues. Trimming removed 3 bases at V and 5 bases at J, with 15 bases between. Germline CDR1 is SNHLY and CDR2 is FYNNEI. CDR3 DNA: TGTGCCAGCAGTGACTTGGGGGCTAAGAGAGATACGCAGTATTTT. Translation gives CASSDLGAKRDTQYF.

This clonotype was detected ten times or more. This chain links TRBV28 with TRBJ1-1; no clear D gene. The ends were cut back, 5 bases at V and 0 bases at J, with 7 bases in the middle. This CDR3 contains 13 residues. The germline V gene encodes CDR1 MDHEN and CDR2 SYDVKM. CDR3 sequence: CASSHSLNTEAFF. The CDR3 DNA follows: TGTGCCAGCAGTCACAGTTTGAACACTGAAGCTTTCTTT.

This clonotype was seen a handful of times. The chain couples TRBV7-2 to TRBJ2-7, with D possibly matching TRBD2 (5 bases). With 0 bases removed from V and 3 bases from J, the gap between germline ends came to 9 bases. The CDR3 contains 14 residues. Germline CDR1 and CDR2: SGHTA and FQGNSA. CDR3 region: CASSLAVGDYEQYF. CDR3 nucleotide sequence: TGTGCCAGCAGCTTAGCGGTGGGAGACTACGAGCAGTACTTC.

This clonotype was seen repeatedly, ten times or more. This chain joins TRBV2 and TRBJ1-2; D is unclear. The germline CDR1 and CDR2 sequences are SNHLY and FYNNEI. The CDR3 has 15 amino acids. Trimming shortened V by 6 bases and J by 0 bases, and 14 bases separated the two germline ends. The CDR3 region is CASSPLDGTNYGYTF. Written as DNA, the CDR3 is TGTGCCAGCAGCCCACTGGACGGTACTAACTATGGCTACACCTTC.

This clonotype was observed a handful of times. The chain couples TRBV5-1 to TRBJ2-2; D ambiguous. Germline-derived CDR1 and CDR2 are SGHRS and YFSETQ. The CDR3 extends over 15 amino acids. The V gene lost 2 bases and the J gene lost 1 base, with 9 bases spanning the gap. CDR3 residues: CASSFIPGNTGELFF. The CDR3 DNA sequence: TGCGCCAGCAGCTTCATTCCGGGGAACACCGGGGAGCTGTTTTTT. The variable domain in full, with the rest retrieved from reference TRBV5-1 and TRBJ2-2, is KAGVTQTPRYLIKTRGQQVTLSCSPISGHRSVSWYQQTPGQGLQFLFEYFSETQRNKGNFPGRFSGRQFSNSRSEMNVSTLELGDSALYLCASSFIPGNTGELFFGEGSRLTVL.

Note on this clonotype: The germline gene is not matched at one end of the junction; a read error may be the cause. The chain employs TRBV28 and TRBJ1-1; TRBD1 might be the D (5 bases). CDR3 length equals 16 residues. CDR1 and CDR2 (germline): MDHEN, SYDVKM. Here the CDR3 reads CASSLGGGGAGTEAFF. CDR3 DNA: TGTGCCAGCAGTTTAGGGGGGGGGGGTGCTGGGACTGAAGCTTTCTTC.

In this sample, this clonotype turned up a few times. This chain joins TRBV7-2 and TRBJ2-7; TRBD1 matches at 8 bases. This CDR3 is built from 17 residues. V dropped 5 bases and J dropped 3; count of bases not matched to a gene: 15. Germline CDR1 reads SGHTA; CDR2 reads FQGNSA. The CDR3 loop is CASSENPNWDRNYEQYF. CDR3 coding DNA: TGTGCCAGCAGCGAAAACCCCAACTGGGACAGGAACTACGAGCAGTACTTC.

As to this clonotype: The junction shows a germline mismatch at one end, possibly a read error. The chain combines TRBV27 with TRBJ2-5; 7 bases are a match to TRBD2. Germline values: CDR1 MNHEY, CDR2 SMNVEV (reference sequence). The CDR3 contains 15 residues. CDR3 sequence reads: CVSSQEGRVRETQYF. CDR3 coding DNA: TGTGTCAGCAGTCAGGAGGGGAGGGTGAGGGAGACCCAGTACTTC.

This clonotype has ten or more counts. This chain connects TRBV28 to TRBJ2-1; TRBD2 aligns across 7 bases. CDR1 and CDR2 from the germline V gene are MDHEN and SYDVKM. This CDR3 is built from 15 residues. Unmatched junction bases numbered 7, after V lost 2 bases and J lost 6 bases. CDR3 sequence reads: CASSLSGVVGNEQFF. Written as DNA, the CDR3 is TGTGCCAGCAGTTTAAGCGGGGTGGTAGGCAATGAGCAGTTCTTC.

The V and J genes are TRBV3-1 and TRBJ2-1, with 14 bases matching TRBD2. The V gene end was trimmed by 5 bases and the J gene end by 5 bases; junction bases not matched to a gene: 8. Germline CDR1 reads LGHDT; CDR2 reads YNNKEL (reference sequence). The CDR3 spans 17 residues. The CDR3 loop reads CASSSGLAGGPHNEQFF. As DNA, the CDR3 is TGTGCCAGCAGCAGCGGACTAGCGGGAGGCCCCCACAATGAGCAGTTCTTC.

In this sample, this clonotype turned up a few times. The chain joins TRBV3-1 to TRBJ1-5; D is undetermined. Germline CDR1 and CDR2: LGHDT and YNNKEL (reference sequence). Trimming cost V 1 base and J 0 bases, with 7 bases left between them. The CDR3 totals 15 residues. As DNA, the CDR3 is TGTGCCAGCAGCCAAGGGGGAATTAGCAATCAGCCCCAGCATTTT. It yields the protein CASSQGGISNQPQHF.

This clonotype occurred many times. This chain links TRBV12-3 or TRBV12-4 with TRBJ1-1; D unresolved. V dropped 4 bases and J dropped 0 bases, with 21 bases sitting between them. The CDR3 runs 18 residues. The CDR3 region has the DNA TGTGCCAGCAGTTCCGGGTCCTTAAACACGCTAATGAACACTGAAGCTTTCTTT. Its translation is CASSSGSLNTLMNTEAFF.

This clonotype was seen at least ten times. This rearrangement joins TRBV6-5 to TRBJ2-7; the match to TRBD2 covers 10 bases. This CDR3 region has 15 residues. The J segment lost 1 base and the V segment lost 0 bases, leaving 0 bases of the junction unmatched. The V gene's germline CDR1 is MNHEY and CDR2 SVGAGI. This chain's CDR3 is CASSYSTSGSYEQYF. CDR3 in DNA: TGTGCCAGCAGTTACTCGACTAGCGGGTCCTACGAGCAGTACTTC.

In its sample, this clonotype was seen many times. V and J are TRBV6-1 and TRBJ1-1; unclear D gene. Germline V gives CDR1 MNHNS, CDR2 SASEGT. This CDR3 spans 13 amino acids. V was trimmed by 6 bases and J by 1 base, leaving 9 bases between them. The chain's CDR3 is CASSITQNTEAFF. CDR3 in DNA: TGTGCCAGCAGCATTACCCAGAACACTGAAGCTTTCTTT.

This clonotype was observed many times. The V and J genes are TRBV12-3 or TRBV12-4 and TRBJ1-2, with TRBD1 as a possible D gene (5 bases). With 4 bases removed from V and 4 bases from J, the gap between germline ends came to 13 bases. CDR3 length: 14 residues. The CDR3 nucleotides are TGTGCCAGCAGTTGGGACTGGCGGAGCTATGGCTACACCTTC. Translated: CASSWDWRSYGYTF.

The V call is TRBV18, the J call TRBJ1-2; the D gene is possibly TRBD1 (6 bases). Trimming stripped 3 bases from V and 5 bases from J, with 13 bases between. This CDR3 region has 14 residues. From germline, CDR1 is KGHSH and CDR2 LQKENI. The CDR3 reads CASSPDSHRYGYTF. CDR3 bases: TGTGCCAGCTCACCGGACAGTCACCGGTATGGCTACACCTTC.

This clonotype was recorded at least ten times. This chain uses TRBV12-3 or TRBV12-4 with TRBJ2-7; 9 bases line up with TRBD1. J gave up 3 bases and V 5 bases, and 5 bases lay outside the gene matches. The CDR3 runs 14 residues. CDR3 sequence reads: CASSDNRGLYEQYF. CDR3 DNA sequence: TGTGCCAGCAGTGACAACAGGGGGCTCTACGAGCAGTACTTC.

This clonotype was found many times. The chain couples TRBV7-9 to TRBJ2-7; no reliable D call. V gave up 8 bases and J gave up 2 bases, with 16 bases separating them. The CDR3 extends over 14 amino acids. Germline V gene sequence: CDR1 SEHNR, CDR2 FQNEAQ (reference sequence). The DNA of the CDR3 is TGTGCCAGCCGTAGCCTCTCGGGTGCCTACGAGCAGTACTTC. Translating it yields CASRSLSGAYEQYF.

There are many counts of this clonotype. At one end, the junction sequence differs from germline, possibly due to a read error. The chain links TRBV12-3 or TRBV12-4 to TRBJ2-1; the D call may be TRBD1 or TRBD2 (5 bases each). CDR3 length: 14 amino acids. CDR3 DNA sequence: TGTGCCAGTCATCCGGGGCAAGGGTACACTGAGCAGTTCTTC. Translation: CASHPGQGYTEQFF.